This T cell receptor (beta chain) comes out of a study of cytomegalovirus exposure and HLA in healthy donors. The PCR used 60 Vbeta and 13 Jbeta primers. Profiling relied on immunoSEQ multiplex PCR, and the TCRdb table lists in-frame clones only, not all of them. This listing includes 60,000 or so clones. Regarding the study as a whole: An observed cluster of highly shared sequence variants was recorded as a likely sequencing artifact.

Regarding this clone: What it binds is not known.

The V gene's germline CDR1 is SQVTM and CDR2 ANQGSEA. This CDR3 is built from 15 residues. The germline V and J ends were trimmed by 0 bases and 4 bases, with 15 bases remaining between them. The V gene is TRBV29-1, the J gene TRBJ1-2; possible D gene TRBD1, 6 bases. This TCR came from a man aged 50 to 60 in good health and CMV-seropositive. The sample was PBMCs. Written as DNA, the CDR3 is TGCAGCGTTGAAGACATGACAGGATCCATCTATGGCTACACCTTC. This sequence encodes CSVEDMTGSIYGYTF.